These 25 T cell receptor beta chains share one sample of origin, sequenced in a study of T cells in Graves' hyperthyroidism and ophthalmopathy. Amplification of TCR beta CDR3 regions used RNA as the template. Using the HTBI primer set, a first-round RT-PCR was run on the TCR CDR3. TCRdb re-called the multiplex PCR reads through MiXCR, storing one row per CDR3 protein. The table records some 460,000 distinct CDR3 sequences, 15% to 18% of them present only once. The sample consisted of blood. The receptors here all came from a woman aged 18-35 years with Graves' hyperthyroidism.

Ten or more counts support this clonotype. The rearrangement joins TRBV6-1 to TRBJ1-2; D might be TRBD1 (6 bases). The CDR3 has 13 residues. The germline CDR1 and CDR2 sequences are MNHNS and SASEGT. Trimming removed 7 bases at V and 2 bases at J, with 11 bases between. This CDR3 is CASTSTGNYGYTF. The CDR3 region has the DNA TGTGCCAGCACCTCCACAGGGAACTATGGCTACACCTTC.

This clonotype was seen repeatedly, ten times or more. The chain recombines TRBV2 with TRBJ2-7, with D possibly being TRBD1 (6 bases). Trimming took 7 bases from V and 5 from J, leaving 21 bases between them. In germline, CDR1 is SNHLY, CDR2 FYNNEI. The CDR3 has 15 residues. This chain's CDR3 is CASTHPLKTGNEQYF. The CDR3 nucleotides read TGTGCCAGCACCCACCCCCTTAAGACAGGCAACGAGCAGTACTTC.

This clonotype was found many times. The chain joins TRBV24-1 to TRBJ1-2; 8 nucleotides align to TRBD1. V was clipped by 6 bases and J by 8 bases; unmatched bases: 7. The CDR3 consists of 13 residues. Germline V gene lookup returns CDR1 KGHDR and CDR2 SFDVKD. CDR3 nucleotides: TGTGCCACCAGTCACCCAGGGGGCGACGGCTACACCTTC. Translated, it gives CATSHPGGDGYTF.

This clonotype was seen only a few times. V usage is TRBV9 and J usage is TRBJ2-1; no clear D. V lost 0 bases and J lost 6, with 7 bases in between. Germline CDR1 SGDLS, CDR2 YYNGEE. The CDR3 is made up of 13 amino acids. CDR3 protein: CASSVGPINEQFF. DNA of the CDR3: TGTGCCAGCAGCGTAGGACCCATCAATGAGCAGTTCTTC. The full variable domain, its missing parts supplied by reference TRBV9 and TRBJ2-1, is DSGVTQTPKHLITATGQRVTLRCSPRSGDLSVYWYQQSLDQGLQFLIQYYNGEERAKGNILERFSAQQFPDLHSELNLSSLELGDSALYFCASSVGPINEQFFGPGTRLTVL.

This clonotype was detected ten times or more. The rearrangement uses TRBV12-3 or TRBV12-4 and TRBJ2-1, with 10 bases matching TRBD2. Trimming at V came to 5 bases and at J to 3 bases, leaving 7 bases not matched to a gene. The CDR3 spans 16 residues. The CDR3 region has the DNA TGTGCCAGCAGTCCTCCGGGACTAGCGATCTACAATGAGCAGTTCTTC. Translation: CASSPPGLAIYNEQFF.

The V call is TRBV29-1, the J call TRBJ2-2; weak D call: TRBD1 (5 bases). V shed 4 bases and J shed 1 base, with 10 bases lying between them. The V gene's germline CDR1 is SQVTM and CDR2 ANQGSEA. This CDR3 has 14 residues. The CDR3 coding sequence is TGCAGCGTTGGGGGCAGGATGAACACCGGGGAGCTGTTTTTT. Protein sequence: CSVGGRMNTGELFF.

The V and J genes are TRBV10-3 and TRBJ1-4, with D possibly TRBD1 on 5 matching bases. The CDR3 consists of 14 residues. The germline CDR1 and CDR2 sequences are ENHRY and SYGVKD. V was shortened by 4 bases and J by 5 bases, with 11 bases between the two germline ends. CDR3 region: CAISAGEENEKLFF. The CDR3 DNA reads TGTGCCATCAGTGCGGGGGAGGAGAATGAAAAACTGTTTTTT.

This clonotype occurred many times. This chain connects TRBV10-3 to TRBJ1-2, with D tentatively TRBD1 (6 bases). Germline lookup yields CDR1 ENHRY and CDR2 SYGVKD. V was clipped by 6 bases and J by 4 bases, with 15 bases between them. The CDR3 sequence is 14 residues long. CDR3 amino acids: CAISSVQGTYGYTF. The CDR3 DNA sequence: TGTGCCATCAGCTCCGTACAGGGAACCTATGGCTACACCTTC.

This clonotype was observed a handful of times. The chain couples TRBV19 to TRBJ2-7, with 10 nucleotides matching TRBD2. CDR1 LNHDA and CDR2 SQIVND come from the germline V gene (reference sequence). V lost 7 bases to trimming and J lost 9 bases; unmatched junction nucleotides: 15. CDR3 length: 15 residues. In nucleotides, the CDR3 is TGTGCCAGTACCAGTAGCGGGAGGACCATCGGCGGGCAGTACTTC. As protein: CASTSSGRTIGGQYF.

In its sample, this clonotype was seen many times. V usage is TRBV12-3 or TRBV12-4 and J usage is TRBJ1-3; D uncertain. V lost 3 bases, J lost 4 bases, and 19 bases lay in between. The CDR3 length is 17 residues. The DNA for the CDR3 is TGTGCCAGCAGTTTGGGCTGGACCTTTCCTGGGGGAAACACCATATATTTT. It encodes CASSLGWTFPGGNTIYF.

The chain joins TRBV4-1 to TRBJ1-2, with unresolved D. This CDR3 spans 13 amino acids. V lost 0 bases and J 8 bases, leaving 10 bases between the germline ends. Germline lookup yields CDR1 MGHRA and CDR2 YSYEKL. CDR3 protein: CASSQDGVSGYTF. As DNA, the CDR3 is TGCGCCAGCAGCCAAGACGGAGTGTCGGGCTACACCTTC.

This clonotype was detected ten times or more. V and J are TRBV6-1 and TRBJ2-1; no clear D gene. V lost 1 base and J 9 bases, leaving 16 bases between the germline ends. CDR1 MNHNS and CDR2 SASEGT come from the germline V gene. The CDR3 runs to 15 residues. CDR3 nucleotides: TGTGCCAGCAGTGAAGGGTTCATGGGGTATCGTGAGCAGTTCTTC. It codes for CASSEGFMGYREQFF.

This clonotype was observed a handful of times. The chain recombines TRBV3-1 with TRBJ2-5, with D unresolved. Trimming shortened V by 3 bases and J by 8 bases, and 10 bases separated the two germline ends. Germline V gene lookup returns CDR1 LGHDT and CDR2 YNNKEL (reference sequence). The CDR3 totals 12 residues. In DNA form, the CDR3 reads TGTGCCAGCAGCCATGACGACGGAACCCAGTACTTC. The encoded protein is CASSHDDGTQYF.

This clonotype was found many times. CDR3 bases: TGTGCCAGCAGCCAAGGGGCTAGTTCCTACAATGAGCAGTTCTTC. Residues: CASSQGASSYNEQFF. V and J are TRBV7-8 and TRBJ2-1, with a weak D call TRBD1 (5 bases). Trimming stripped 5 bases from V and 1 base from J, with 12 bases between. Germline assignment: CDR1 SGHVS and CDR2 FQNEAQ. This CDR3 region has 15 residues.

This clonotype has a handful of counts. This chain uses TRBV10-2 with TRBJ2-3; TRBD2 matches at 9 bases. Trimming took 4 bases from V and 5 from J; bases not matched to a gene: 10. From germline, CDR1 is WSHSY and CDR2 SAAADI. The length of the CDR3 is 16 residues. DNA for the CDR3: TGCGCCAGCAGTGTGGGCCGGCGGGGGGGCGGAGATACGCAGTATTTT. Protein: CASSVGRRGGGDTQYF.

This clonotype came up many times. The gene calls are TRBV6-1 and TRBJ2-1, with 11 bases that match TRBD2. Trimming at V came to 7 bases and at J to 4 bases, leaving 3 bases not matched to a gene. This CDR3 spans 14 amino acids. In germline, CDR1 is MNHNS, CDR2 SASEGT. The CDR3 protein is CASKGLAAYNEQFF. For the CDR3, the DNA is TGTGCCAGCAAGGGACTAGCGGCTTACAATGAGCAGTTCTTC.

The sample holds many counts of this clonotype. This chain uses TRBV27 with TRBJ1-6; D is unclear. CDR3 length: 12 amino acids. CDR1 is MNHEY, CDR2 SMNVEV, per germline (reference sequence). Trimming took off 6 bases at V and 7 bases at J, with 7 bases between the two ends. This CDR3 reads CASSHRNSPLHF. In DNA form, the CDR3 reads TGTGCCAGCAGCCACAGAAATTCACCCCTCCACTTT.

This clonotype was counted at least ten times. The V gene is TRBV12-3 or TRBV12-4, the J gene TRBJ2-7; possible D gene TRBD1, 6 bases. This CDR3 spans 15 amino acids. The V end was cut by 5 bases, the J end by 6 bases, with 20 bases between. The CDR3 coding sequence is TGTGCCAGCAGTCCCCACAGGGTTCCGTTCGTCGAGCAGTACTTC. Protein sequence: CASSPHRVPFVEQYF.

This clonotype was seen repeatedly, ten times or more. The V call is TRBV6-1, the J call TRBJ2-3; D is ambiguous. Trimming removed 4 bases at V and 1 base at J, with 12 bases between. The CDR3 totals 15 residues. CDR1 is MNHNS and CDR2 is SASEGT in the germline V gene. The CDR3 spells CASSGFREGTDTQYF. Written as DNA, the CDR3 is TGTGCCAGCAGTGGGTTCAGAGAAGGCACAGATACGCAGTATTTT.

This clonotype was seen only a few times. DNA of the CDR3: TGTGCCAGCAGTTCCCCTGGGTCCCTCGAGCAGTACTTC. Its protein product is CASSSPGSLEQYF. This rearrangement joins TRBV28 to TRBJ2-7; D is unresolved. Trimming left V 4 bases short and J 6 bases short, with 13 bases between. Germline V CDR1 and CDR2: MDHEN, SYDVKM. The CDR3 is 13 residues long.

This clonotype was observed at least ten times. The CDR3 DNA reads TGTGCCAGCAGTGAAGAGCGGCAGGGGGGGGAGACCCAGTACTTC. Protein: CASSEERQGGETQYF. The chain couples TRBV2 to TRBJ2-5; D might be TRBD1 or TRBD2, each matching 7 bases. Germline CDR1 SNHLY, CDR2 FYNNEI. The CDR3 runs to 15 residues. V shed 1 base and J shed 5 bases, with 14 bases lying between them. The full variable domain, with the rest looked up from reference TRBV2 and TRBJ2-5, is EPEVTQTPSHQVTQMGQEVILRCVPISNHLYFYWYRQILGQKVEFLVSFYNNEISEKSEIFDDQFSVERPDGSNFTLKIRSTKLEDSAMYFCASSEERQGGETQYFGPGTRLLVL.

There are a few counts of this clonotype. This chain connects TRBV5-4 to TRBJ2-1; D unclear. Germline CDR1 SGHNT, CDR2 YYREEE (reference sequence). Trimming took 0 bases from V and 10 from J, leaving 20 bases between them. This CDR3 contains 16 residues. CDR3 region: CASSLGNPTRTNEQFF. DNA of the CDR3: TGTGCCAGCAGCTTGGGTAACCCAACCAGAACAAACGAGCAGTTCTTC.

This clonotype was observed many times. The rearrangement links TRBV6-1 to TRBJ2-3, with D uncertain. In germline, CDR1 is MNHNS, CDR2 SASEGT. Trimming took off 0 bases at V and 6 bases at J, with 4 bases between the two ends. The CDR3 is 12 amino acids. CDR3 amino acids: CASSEAMDTQYF. DNA of the CDR3: TGTGCCAGCAGTGAAGCCATGGATACGCAGTATTTT.

This clonotype was seen at least ten times. This chain links TRBV12-3 or TRBV12-4 with TRBJ2-5, with TRBD1 matching over 7 bases. This CDR3 contains 13 residues. The V gene end was trimmed by 6 bases and the J gene end by 5 bases; junction bases not matched to a gene: 6. The CDR3: CASRSQGSETQYF. In DNA, the CDR3 is TGTGCCAGCAGGTCACAGGGGAGTGAGACCCAGTACTTC.

This clonotype was counted ten times or more. The chain combines TRBV2 with TRBJ2-7; maybe TRBD1 (6 bases). CDR1 SNHLY and CDR2 FYNNEI come from the germline V gene. The CDR3 loop spans 13 amino acids. Trimming stripped 7 bases from V and 1 base from J, with 11 bases between. The CDR3 DNA follows: TGTGCCAGCACCTGGCAGGGGTCCTACGAGCAGTACTTC. The encoded protein is CASTWQGSYEQYF.